This T cell receptor beta chain was profiled in a study of Graves' ophthalmopathy and Graves' hyperthyroidism. Study background: Investigators collected peripheral blood at initial diagnosis, before any treatment was given. Study-level results: Also, most clonotypes expanded in the thyroid above 0.001 frequency appeared in blood. The 13-signature model separated ophthalmopathy from stable hyperthyroidism at almost 90% sensitivity and around 77% specificity.

Germline values: CDR1 SGHAT, CDR2 FQNNGV. V lost 5 bases, J lost 5 bases, and 16 bases lay in between. CDR3 length: 14 amino acids. Using RNA transcripts, the TCR beta CDR3 regions were amplified. HTBI primers primed a first-round RT-PCR, and a second-round multiplex PCR followed. TCRdb re-called the multiplex PCR reads through MiXCR, storing one row per CDR3 protein. The table records some 200,000 distinct CDR3 sequences, just under 30% of them present only once. This clonotype was observed at least ten times. Its antigen is undetermined. The rearrangement joins TRBV11-2 to TRBJ2-7; D gene unclear. The sequencing input was peripheral blood. The origin of this receptor is a man aged 50 or older with Graves' ophthalmopathy. The CDR3 sequence is CASSLQRLGHEQYF. In DNA form, the CDR3 reads TGTGCCAGCAGCCTACAGCGCTTAGGCCACGAGCAGTACTTC.